These 19 T cell receptor beta chains were all obtained from the same sample, sequenced in a study of cytomegalovirus exposure and HLA in healthy donors. Primers for the PCR totalled 60 Vbeta and 13 Jbeta. Method: immunoSEQ multiplex PCR; TCRdb's copy keeps in-frame clones and lacks some. The table includes 50,000 to 55,000 clones, around 80% detected once. The sample taken for sequencing was PBMCs. The receptor set was obtained from a boy younger than 18 in good health and CMV-seropositive.

The chain links TRBV5-6 to TRBJ2-7; a possible D gene is TRBD2 (7 bases). The CDR3 contains 13 residues. The germline V gene encodes CDR1 SGHDT and CDR2 YYEEEE. V lost 3 bases, J lost 5 bases, and 12 bases lay in between. The CDR3 DNA sequence: TGTGCCAGCAGCTCCTCGGGGGGCAACGAGCAGTACTTC. Its protein is CASSSSGGNEQYF.

The rearrangement joins TRBV2 to TRBJ1-4; 12 nucleotides agree with TRBD1. Germline V CDR1 and CDR2: SNHLY, FYNNEI. J lost 2 bases, V lost 7 bases, and 2 bases had no gene match. There are 15 residues in the CDR3. This chain's CDR3 is CASTGQGATNEKLFF. The CDR3 nucleotides read TGTGCCAGCACGGGACAGGGGGCGACTAATGAAAAACTGTTTTTT.

The chain carries TRBV7-9 and TRBJ1-3; 10 bases line up with TRBD1. The CDR3 spans 17 residues. Trimming took 6 bases from V and 2 from J; bases not matched to a gene: 10. Germline V lookup: CDR1 SEHNR, CDR2 FQNEAQ (reference sequence). The CDR3 region has the DNA TGTGCCAGCAGGACGGGACAGGGGCTATTGACTGGAAACACCATATATTTT. It codes for CASRTGQGLLTGNTIYF.

This chain joins TRBV5-6 and TRBJ1-2, with TRBD1 identical over 10 bases. This CDR3 has 16 residues. V was pared by 4 bases and J by 1 base, with 7 bases of the junction left unmatched. From germline, CDR1 is SGHDT and CDR2 YYEEEE. The CDR3 coding sequence is TGTGCCAGCAGCGCAGACGGGACAGGGGTTAACTATGGCTACACCTTC. It specifies CASSADGTGVNYGYTF.

This clone was counted a single time. The gene calls are TRBV9 and TRBJ2-5, with D possibly matching TRBD1 (7 bases). Germline V gives CDR1 SGDLS, CDR2 YYNGEE. This CDR3 contains 16 residues. Trimming took off 4 bases at V and 4 bases at J, with 20 bases between the two ends. The CDR3 DNA reads TGTGCCAGCAGCCAAAGCGGAGGGGGCGCGGGAGAGACCCAGTACTTC. This codes for CASSQSGGGAGETQYF.

V is TRBV19 and J is TRBJ1-1; D is unclear. V lost 2 bases and J 5 bases, leaving 9 bases between the germline ends. CDR1 and CDR2 from the germline V gene are LNHDA and SQIVND (reference sequence). The CDR3 consists of 13 residues. CDR3 nucleotide sequence: TGTGCCAGTAGTATAAGTACAGTAACTGAAGCTTTCTTT. It yields the protein CASSISTVTEAFF.

CDR3 nucleotides: TGTGCCAGCAGTGAAGCTCACCGGGACAGGGTGGATACCATATATTTT. This sequence encodes CASSEAHRDRVDTIYF. The chain couples TRBV6-1 to TRBJ1-3, with 9 bases aligning to TRBD1. V dropped 0 bases and J dropped 10; count of bases not matched to a gene: 10. CDR3 length: 16 residues. Germline V gene data show CDR1 as MNHNS and CDR2 as SASEGT.

The CDR3 loop reads CASSLEDRSTEAFF. The CDR3 region has the DNA TGCGCCAGCAGCTTGGAAGACAGGTCGACTGAAGCTTTCTTT. This chain connects TRBV5-1 to TRBJ1-1; a weak D match, TRBD1 (6 bases). This CDR3 is built from 14 residues. V lost 0 bases and J lost 5, with 11 bases in between. Germline V lookup: CDR1 SGHRS, CDR2 YFSETQ.

This clone is a singleton in its sample. The chain uses TRBV19 and TRBJ2-6; a possible D gene is TRBD2 (5 bases). CDR1 is LNHDA, CDR2 SQIVND, per germline (reference sequence). V shed 7 bases and J shed 0 bases, with 10 bases lying between them. The CDR3 has 15 amino acids. CDR3 DNA: TGTGCCAGTAACAGAGGACTCTCTGGGGCCAACGTCCTGACTTTC. The encoded protein is CASNRGLSGANVLTF.

The V and J genes are TRBV7-2 and TRBJ2-3, with D uncertain. Germline CDR1 SGHTA, CDR2 FQGNSA. The CDR3 contains 15 residues. Trimming took off 3 bases at V and 6 bases at J, with 16 bases between the two ends. CDR3 DNA: TGTGCCAGCAGCTTTCGGGTCCGTGGTTTCGATACGCAGTATTTT. This gives the protein CASSFRVRGFDTQYF.

The CDR3: CASSPQGAAVSTDTQYF. The CDR3 bases are TGTGCCAGCAGCCCCCAAGGGGCGGCAGTCAGCACAGATACGCAGTATTTT. The chain uses TRBV7-9 and TRBJ2-3; D is perhaps TRBD1 (5 bases). Germline lookup yields CDR1 SEHNR and CDR2 FQNEAQ (reference sequence). V was clipped by 5 bases and J by 0 bases, with 18 bases between them. The CDR3 runs to 17 residues.

The gene calls are TRBV2 and TRBJ2-7; the D gene is possibly TRBD2 (5 bases). CDR3 size: 12 residues. In germline, CDR1 is SNHLY, CDR2 FYNNEI. This chain's CDR3 is CASQAAFYEQYF. CDR3 nucleotides: TGTGCTTCCCAAGCGGCTTTCTACGAGCAGTACTTC.

The chain's CDR3 is CASGLFLDRGSNQPQHF. DNA for the CDR3: TGTGCTAGTGGTTTGTTCCTCGACAGGGGTAGCAATCAGCCCCAGCATTTT. The chain recombines TRBV12-5 with TRBJ1-5; 8 nucleotides line up with TRBD1. The V segment lost 2 bases and the J segment 0 bases; nucleotides outside the gene matches: 6. CDR3 size: 17 residues. Germline-derived CDR1 and CDR2 are LGHNT and FRNRAP.

This clone was seen once. The rearrangement links TRBV29-1 to TRBJ2-1; the match to TRBD1 covers 7 bases. This CDR3 region has 13 residues. V trimming: 4 bases; J trimming: 4 bases; junction bases outside the gene matches: 4. Germline-derived CDR1 and CDR2 are SQVTM and ANQGSEA. In DNA, the CDR3 is TGCAGCGTTGGACAGGGAGCATACAATGAGCAGTTCTTC. Translated: CSVGQGAYNEQFF.

The chain links TRBV5-8 to TRBJ1-1; D is ambiguous. V lost 0 bases, J lost 0 bases, and 3 bases lay in between. The CDR3 is 13 residues long. Germline CDR1 and CDR2: SGHTS and YDEGEE. CDR3 loop: CASSLVMNTEAFF. In DNA form, the CDR3 reads TGTGCCAGCAGCTTGGTAATGAACACTGAAGCTTTCTTT.

V usage is TRBV7-9 and J usage is TRBJ2-7; D is perhaps TRBD2 (6 bases). This CDR3 comprises 12 residues. V dropped 8 bases and J dropped 2 bases, with 10 bases sitting between them. Germline V gene sequence: CDR1 SEHNR, CDR2 FQNEAQ (reference sequence). The CDR3 DNA is TGTGCCAGCGGGGGGAGGACCTACGAGCAGTACTTC. It yields the protein CASGGRTYEQYF. The whole variable domain, remainder taken from reference TRBV7-9 and TRBJ2-7, is DTGVSQNPRHKITKRGQNVTFRCDPISEHNRLYWYRQTLGQGPEFLTYFQNEAQLEKSRLLSDRFSAERPKGSFSTLEIQRTEQGDSAMYLCASGGRTYEQYFGPGTRLTVT.

This clone has a single count. An end of the junction differs from the germline gene, which may be a read error. This chain connects TRBV5-8 to TRBJ2-7; 8 positions agree with TRBD2. The germline V gene has CDR1 SGHTS and CDR2 YDEGEE. This CDR3 spans 11 amino acids. The CDR3 DNA reads TGTGCCAGCCAAGCCAGCGGGGGTCCCAGGTTC. It is translated as CASQASGGPRF.

This chain links TRBV6-6 with TRBJ1-5; perhaps TRBD1 as D (5 bases). Germline V gene sequence: CDR1 MNHNY, CDR2 SVGAGI (reference sequence). The V end lost 5 bases, the J end lost 1 base, and 15 bases lay between the germline ends. The CDR3 runs 16 residues. CDR3 nucleotides: TGTGCCAGCAGTCCAGCAGGGAGGGTCAGCAATCAGCCCCAGCATTTT. As protein: CASSPAGRVSNQPQHF.

The chain joins TRBV11-2 to TRBJ2-3; TRBD2 matches at 10 bases. Germline CDR1 is SGHAT and CDR2 is FQNNGV. This CDR3 is 16 amino acids long. V was pared by 1 base and J by 4 bases, with 5 bases of the junction left unmatched. The CDR3 nucleotides are TGTGCCAGCAGCTTAGTACTAGCGGGAACCTCAGATACGCAGTATTTT. Translating it yields CASSLVLAGTSDTQYF.